This TCR beta chain was identified during a study of shared clonotypes between healthy human individuals. Overall study context: The cohort had a couple of women and a few men, ages 18 to 49.

Method: immunoSEQ multiplex PCR; TCRdb's copy keeps in-frame clones and lacks some. The sample contains over a million clones, around 82% of which appear only once. Study-level findings and limits: Measured sharing among donors was expected to vary with sequencing depth. The donor pool, a small one, limited the genetic and exposure-history diversity represented.

V lost 5 bases, J lost 9 bases, and 13 bases stayed unmatched. CDR3 length: 16 amino acids. From germline, CDR1 is SGHVS and CDR2 FQNEAQ. As for this clone: Its antigen is not identified.

This chain connects TRBV7-8 to TRBJ2-6, with 7 bases identical to TRBD1. The sequenced sample consisted of memory CD4+ T cells from PBMCs. Specified subset: CD45RA-negative fraction. The clonotype was recovered from a man between 18 and 35 years old in good health. Some clones in this sample may be carry-over from other donors' samples. The CDR3 is CASSPNTRQGGNVLTF. The CDR3 DNA is TGTGCCAGCAGCCCGAATACTCGACAGGGTGGCAACGTCCTGACTTTC.